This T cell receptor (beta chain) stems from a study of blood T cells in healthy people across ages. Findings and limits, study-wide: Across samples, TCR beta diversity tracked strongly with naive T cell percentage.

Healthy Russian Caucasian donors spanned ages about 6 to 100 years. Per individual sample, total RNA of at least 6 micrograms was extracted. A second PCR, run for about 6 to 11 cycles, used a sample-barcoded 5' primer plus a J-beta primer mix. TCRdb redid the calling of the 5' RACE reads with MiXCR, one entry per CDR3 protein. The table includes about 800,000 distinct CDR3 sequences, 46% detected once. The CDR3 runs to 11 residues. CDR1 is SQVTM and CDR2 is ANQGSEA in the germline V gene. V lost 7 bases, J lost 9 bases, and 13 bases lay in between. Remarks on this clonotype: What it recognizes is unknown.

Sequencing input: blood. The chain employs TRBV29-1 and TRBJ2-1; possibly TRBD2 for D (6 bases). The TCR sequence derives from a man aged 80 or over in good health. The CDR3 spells CSARAGSEQFF. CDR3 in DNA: TGCAGCGCTCGGGCGGGGAGTGAGCAGTTCTTC.